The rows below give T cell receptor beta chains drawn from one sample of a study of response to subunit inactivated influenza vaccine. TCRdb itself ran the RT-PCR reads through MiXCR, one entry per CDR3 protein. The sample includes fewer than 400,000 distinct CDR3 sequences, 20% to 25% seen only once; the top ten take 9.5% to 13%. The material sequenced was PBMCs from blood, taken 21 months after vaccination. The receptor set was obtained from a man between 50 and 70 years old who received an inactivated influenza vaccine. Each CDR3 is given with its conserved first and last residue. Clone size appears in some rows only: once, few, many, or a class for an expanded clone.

CDR3: CASSLDRDYGYTF
length: 13
V: TRBV4-3
size: many
J: TRBJ1-2

CDR3: CASSEEWVSEAFF
length: 13
V: TRBV10-1
size: few
J: TRBJ1-1

CDR3: CASIQGDTGELFF
length: 13
V: TRBV12-3/TRBV12-4
size: few
J: TRBJ2-2

CDR3: CASSQGTSGEQFF
length: 13
V: TRBV3-1
size: -
J: TRBJ2-1

CDR3: CASSLAIYTEAFF
length: 13
V: TRBV12-3/TRBV12-4
size: many
J: TRBJ1-1

CDR3: CASSFPRTGLHAYGYTF
length: 17
V: TRBV7-2
size: many
J: TRBJ1-2

CDR3: CASSYIHNEQFF
length: 12
V: TRBV6-5
size: many
J: TRBJ2-1

CDR3: CASSLFPGELFF
length: 12
V: TRBV12-3/TRBV12-4
size: many
J: TRBJ2-2

CDR3: CASSPTEIEQFF
length: 12
V: TRBV18
size: many
J: TRBJ2-1

CDR3: CASSLRTDGNYNEQFF
length: 16
V: TRBV28
size: -
J: TRBJ2-1

CDR3: CASSRTGAVYTEAFF
length: 15
V: TRBV19
size: many
J: TRBJ1-1

CDR3: CASSLLTGQEETQYF
length: 15
V: TRBV7-8
size: -
J: TRBJ2-5

CDR3: CASRRDSTNSPLHF
length: 14
V: TRBV28
size: few
J: TRBJ1-6

CDR3: CAITPGDTDTQYF
length: 13
V: TRBV10-3
size: few
J: TRBJ2-3

CDR3: CASSGAEGTDTQYF
length: 14
V: TRBV10-1
size: -
J: TRBJ2-3

CDR3: CSVAEGTNYGYTF
length: 13
V: TRBV29-1
size: few
J: TRBJ1-2

CDR3: CASSQMNTGDTQYF
length: 14
V: TRBV3-1
size: -
J: TRBJ2-3

CDR3: CSATQGPQRDTQYF
length: 14
V: TRBV20-1
size: few
J: TRBJ2-3

CDR3: CSARLVEQYF
length: 10
V: TRBV20-1
size: -
J: TRBJ2-7

CDR3: CASSLGGRPDTQYF
length: 14
V: TRBV5-1
size: many
J: TRBJ2-3

CDR3: CASHPGGNTGELFF
length: 14
V: TRBV19
size: -
J: TRBJ2-2

CDR3: CSARRTGGRNEQFF
length: 14
V: TRBV20-1
size: few
J: TRBJ2-1

CDR3: CSARDPSGGPYNEQFF
length: 16
V: TRBV20-1
size: -
J: TRBJ2-1

CDR3: CSARDRGAGGYEQYF
length: 15
V: TRBV20-1
size: -
J: TRBJ2-7

CDR3: CASSERGDSSYEQYF
length: 15
V: TRBV6-1
size: few
J: TRBJ2-7

CDR3: CAISPRTGLNEKLFF
length: 15
V: TRBV10-3
size: -
J: TRBJ1-4

CDR3: CSAKLRGGTEAFF
length: 13
V: TRBV20-1
size: -
J: TRBJ1-1

CDR3: CASSLSGTPFAGYTF
length: 15
V: TRBV5-8
size: -
J: TRBJ1-2

CDR3: CASSVFSYEQYF
length: 12
V: TRBV10-2
size: many
J: TRBJ2-7

CDR3: CASSFPGTGELFF
length: 13
V: TRBV5-6
size: once
J: TRBJ2-2

CDR3: CSVSGDRGGNEKLFF
length: 15
V: TRBV29-1
size: few
J: TRBJ1-4

CDR3: CASSQAPVNTEAFF
length: 14
V: TRBV3-1
size: -
J: TRBJ1-1

CDR3: CASSESNTEAFF
length: 12
V: TRBV10-2
size: -
J: TRBJ1-1

CDR3: CASRGQRDQPQHF
length: 13
V: TRBV6-1
size: few
J: TRBJ1-5

CDR3: CASTIGGLDTEAFF
length: 14
V: TRBV5-1
size: many
J: TRBJ1-1

CDR3: CASSLGNVETQYF
length: 13
V: TRBV28
size: few
J: TRBJ2-5

CDR3: CSAPRGGRAEAFF
length: 13
V: TRBV20-1
size: few
J: TRBJ1-1

CDR3: CASSQGQGGQGYTF
length: 14
V: TRBV4-1
size: few
J: TRBJ1-2

CDR3: CASSLFLTPRARETQYF
length: 17
V: TRBV28
size: -
J: TRBJ2-5

CDR3: CASNPQGGLNTEAFF
length: 15
V: TRBV12-3/TRBV12-4
size: few
J: TRBJ1-1

CDR3: CASSTDRGPFTEAFF
length: 15
V: TRBV5-1
size: few
J: TRBJ1-1

CDR3: CASSLGALRYGYTF
length: 14
V: TRBV5-1
size: -
J: TRBJ1-2

CDR3: CASSELADTYNEQFF
length: 15
V: TRBV9
size: -
J: TRBJ2-1

CDR3: CASSPGRQVGYTF
length: 13
V: TRBV3-1
size: many
J: TRBJ1-2

CDR3: CASSQGRQSSGNTIYF
length: 16
V: TRBV4-1
size: few
J: TRBJ1-3

CDR3: CASNQGAEAFF
length: 11
V: TRBV5-6
size: few
J: TRBJ1-1

CDR3: CASTFAGRNSPLHF
length: 14
V: TRBV12-3/TRBV12-4
size: many
J: TRBJ1-6

CDR3: CSATPGTPNQPQHF
length: 14
V: TRBV20-1
size: few
J: TRBJ1-5

CDR3: CASSFSGTGHEQYF
length: 14
V: TRBV5-4
size: -
J: TRBJ2-7

CDR3: CASSPDDSSYNEQFF
length: 15
V: TRBV11-3
size: few
J: TRBJ2-1

CDR3: CSAATGGYEQYF
length: 12
V: TRBV20-1
size: few
J: TRBJ2-7

CDR3: CASSSDLGGHTGELFF
length: 16
V: TRBV7-7
size: -
J: TRBJ2-2

CDR3: CASSPREEGAFYNEQFF
length: 17
V: TRBV18
size: few
J: TRBJ2-1

CDR3: CASSPLAGGRHF
length: 12
V: TRBV28
size: -
J: TRBJ2-1

CDR3: CSVHAREGQGLRGYTF
length: 16
V: TRBV29-1
size: few
J: TRBJ1-2